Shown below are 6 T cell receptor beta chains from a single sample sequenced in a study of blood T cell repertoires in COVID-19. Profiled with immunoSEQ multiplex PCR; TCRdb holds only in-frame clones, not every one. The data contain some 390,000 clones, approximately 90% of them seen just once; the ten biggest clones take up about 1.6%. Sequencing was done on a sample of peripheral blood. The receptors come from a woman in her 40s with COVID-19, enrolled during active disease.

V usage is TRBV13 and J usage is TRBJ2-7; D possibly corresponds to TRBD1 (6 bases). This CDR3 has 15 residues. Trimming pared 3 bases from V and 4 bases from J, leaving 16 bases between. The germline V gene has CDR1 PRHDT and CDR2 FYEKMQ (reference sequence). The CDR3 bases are TGTGCCAGCAGCTTCAGGGGCAATCTCGTTTACGAGCAGTACTTC. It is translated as CASSFRGNLVYEQYF.

CDR3 in amino acids: CASRRYGTSGANTGELFF. The CDR3, as DNA: TGTGCCAGCCGCCGCTACGGGACTAGCGGGGCGAACACCGGGGAGCTGTTTTTT. This chain connects TRBV6-4 to TRBJ2-2; TRBD2 agrees at 13 bases. This CDR3 is 18 amino acids long. With 8 bases clipped from V and 0 bases from J, the junction kept 9 bases outside the gene matches. CDR1 is MRHNA, CDR2 SNTAGT, per germline.

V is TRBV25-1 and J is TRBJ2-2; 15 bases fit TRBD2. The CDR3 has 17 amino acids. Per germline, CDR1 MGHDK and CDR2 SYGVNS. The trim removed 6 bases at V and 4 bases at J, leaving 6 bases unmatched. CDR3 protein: CASRGTSGRRGTGELFF. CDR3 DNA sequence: TGTGCCAGCAGGGGGACTAGCGGGAGGCGGGGCACCGGGGAGCTGTTTTTT. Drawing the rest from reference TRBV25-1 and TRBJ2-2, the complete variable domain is EADIYQTPRYLVIGTGKKITLECSQTMGHDKMYWYQQDPGMELHLIHYSYGVNSTEKGDLSSESTVSRIRTEHFPLTLESARPSHTSQYLCASRGTSGRRGTGELFFGEGSRLTVL.

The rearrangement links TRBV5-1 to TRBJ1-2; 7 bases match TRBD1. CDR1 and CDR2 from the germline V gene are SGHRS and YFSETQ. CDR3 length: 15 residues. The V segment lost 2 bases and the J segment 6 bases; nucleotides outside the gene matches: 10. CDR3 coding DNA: TGCGCCAGCAGCTTCCTAACAGGGGTAGGCGATGGCTACACCTTC. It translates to CASSFLTGVGDGYTF.

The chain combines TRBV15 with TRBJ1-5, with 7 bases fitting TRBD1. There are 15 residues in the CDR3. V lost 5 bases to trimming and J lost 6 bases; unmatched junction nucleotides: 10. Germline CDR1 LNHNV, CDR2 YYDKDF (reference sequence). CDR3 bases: TGTGCCACCAGCGGGGAGACAGGGAGAAGTCAGCCCCAGCATTTT. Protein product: CATSGETGRSQPQHF. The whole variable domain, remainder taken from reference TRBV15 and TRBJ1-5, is DAMVIQNPRYQVTQFGKPVTLSCSQTLNHNVMYWYQQKSSQAPKLLFHYYDKDFNNEADTPDNFQSRRPNTSFCFLDIRSPGLGDTAMYLCATSGETGRSQPQHFGDGTRLSIL.

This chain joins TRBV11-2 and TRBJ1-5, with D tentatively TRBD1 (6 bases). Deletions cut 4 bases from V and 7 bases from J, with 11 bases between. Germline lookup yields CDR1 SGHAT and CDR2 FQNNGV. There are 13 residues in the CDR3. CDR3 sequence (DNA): TGTGCCAGCAGCTCACAGGGTGGCCAGCCCCAGCATTTT. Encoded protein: CASSSQGGQPQHF.